These 29 T cell receptor beta chains came from one sample sequenced in a study of shared clonotypes between healthy human individuals. This table comes from immunoSEQ multiplex PCR, and its TCRdb copy is limited to in-frame clones, with some not included. The sample contains 1.4 million or so clones, 98% of which appear only once. Source material: naive CD4+ T cells sorted from blood. Noted subset: CD45RA+ positively selected. The source is a young man in good health.

The V and J genes are TRBV15 and TRBJ1-2, with D possibly TRBD1 on 5 matching bases. V was trimmed by 0 bases and J by 0 bases, leaving 8 bases between them. The CDR3 covers 15 residues. CDR1 LNHNV and CDR2 YYDKDF come from the germline V gene (reference sequence). The CDR3 sequence is CATSRDRVPNYGYTF. The CDR3, as DNA: TGTGCCACCAGCAGAGACAGGGTCCCTAACTATGGCTACACCTTC.

The CDR3 is CASRLAGGLPYEQYF. CDR3 DNA: TGCGCCAGCAGGCTAGCGGGAGGGCTGCCCTACGAGCAGTACTTC. V usage is TRBV10-2 and J usage is TRBJ2-7; TRBD2 agrees at 12 bases. Germline values: CDR1 WSHSY, CDR2 SAAADI. With 6 bases clipped from V and 2 bases from J, the junction kept 5 bases outside the gene matches. There are 15 residues in the CDR3.

The chain employs TRBV9 and TRBJ2-1; 9 bases map to TRBD2. The CDR3 has 16 residues. Germline values: CDR1 SGDLS, CDR2 YYNGEE. V lost 2 bases, J lost 8 bases, and 11 bases stayed unmatched. CDR3 protein: CASSVLTSGLGDEQFF. CDR3 sequence (DNA): TGTGCCAGCAGCGTTCTGACTAGCGGATTGGGGGATGAGCAGTTCTTC.

This clone was seen just once. This chain connects TRBV2 to TRBJ2-5, with TRBD2 matching over 8 bases. Losses at the gene ends were 6 bases for V and 5 bases for J; bases not matched to a gene: 14. Germline lookup yields CDR1 SNHLY and CDR2 FYNNEI. This CDR3 is built from 16 residues. The CDR3 nucleotides read TGTGCCAGCAGGAAAGAATGGACTAGCTTTTCCGAGACCCAGTACTTC. This gives the protein CASRKEWTSFSETQYF.

The gene calls are TRBV7-2 and TRBJ2-2; the match to TRBD2 covers 11 bases. The CDR3 runs to 16 residues. With 5 bases clipped from V and 2 bases from J, the junction kept 4 bases outside the gene matches. Germline CDR1 reads SGHTA; CDR2 reads FQGNSA. The CDR3 loop is CASSKTSGVNTGELFF. DNA for the CDR3: TGTGCCAGCAGCAAGACTAGCGGGGTAAACACCGGGGAGCTGTTTTTT.

The gene calls are TRBV7-2 and TRBJ2-5, with D perhaps matching TRBD2 (5 bases). The CDR3 sequence is 13 residues long. Trimming took off 5 bases at V and 5 bases at J, with 12 bases between the two ends. Germline lookup yields CDR1 SGHTA and CDR2 FQGNSA. This CDR3 is CASSPLRTETQYF. CDR3 sequence (DNA): TGTGCCAGCAGCCCGTTGAGGACTGAGACCCAGTACTTC.

V and J are TRBV9 and TRBJ2-3; 7 nucleotides match TRBD1. Germline trimming cut 1 base from V and 1 base from J; bases unmatched to any gene: 3. The germline CDR1 and CDR2 sequences are SGDLS and YYNGEE. The CDR3 is made up of 15 amino acids. CDR3 sequence reads: CASSVRQGRTDTQYF. CDR3 nucleotide sequence: TGTGCCAGCAGCGTACGACAGGGACGCACAGATACGCAGTATTTT. The whole variable domain, filled in from reference TRBV9 and TRBJ2-3, reads DSGVTQTPKHLITATGQRVTLRCSPRSGDLSVYWYQQSLDQGLQFLIQYYNGEERAKGNILERFSAQQFPDLHSELNLSSLELGDSALYFCASSVRQGRTDTQYFGPGTRLTVL.

The V and J genes are TRBV5-4 and TRBJ1-1; D not certain. The CDR3 covers 14 residues. Per the germline V gene, CDR1 is SGHNT and CDR2 is YYREEE (reference sequence). V was cut by 2 bases and J by 4 bases, with 12 bases left in between. The CDR3 here is CASSFRSRPTEAFF. CDR3 in DNA: TGTGCCAGCAGCTTCCGGTCGAGGCCCACTGAAGCTTTCTTT.

The J gene is TRBJ2-1, the V gene TRBV29-1; 11 bases fit TRBD2. The CDR3 spans 14 residues. After removal of 6 bases from V and 6 bases from J, the junction contained 7 bases not matched to a gene. The germline V gene encodes CDR1 SQVTM and CDR2 ANQGSEA. CDR3 sequence: CSVTSGRRGNEQFF. CDR3 in DNA: TGCAGCGTCACTAGCGGGAGAAGGGGCAATGAGCAGTTCTTC.

The V and J genes are TRBV6-5 and TRBJ1-4; 7 bases match TRBD1. From germline, CDR1 is MNHEY and CDR2 SVGAGI. J gave up 3 bases and V 6 bases, and 7 bases lay outside the gene matches. CDR3 length: 15 amino acids. CDR3 DNA sequence: TGTGCCAGCAGCCCGAGCGGGACAGCTAATGAAAAACTGTTTTTT. As protein: CASSPSGTANEKLFF.

The chain recombines TRBV4-1 with TRBJ2-1, with 7 bases identical to TRBD1. CDR1 and CDR2 from the germline V gene are MGHRA and YSYEKL. V was clipped by 2 bases and J by 4 bases; unmatched bases: 8. The CDR3 runs 16 residues. In nucleotides, the CDR3 is TGCGCCAGCAGCCAATTCGACAGGGTGGTTTACAATGAGCAGTTCTTC. It encodes CASSQFDRVVYNEQFF.

This sequence joins TRBV10-3 and TRBJ2-7; possible D gene TRBD1, 6 bases. Deletions cut 2 bases from V and 3 bases from J, with 11 bases between. The CDR3 is made up of 14 amino acids. Germline V gene lookup returns CDR1 ENHRY and CDR2 SYGVKD. The CDR3 nucleotides read TGTGCCATCAGTGAGGGCAGGGGAAGCTACGAGCAGTACTTC. Encoded protein: CAISEGRGSYEQYF.

This clone was counted once. This chain connects TRBV5-1 to TRBJ2-1; TRBD2 matches at 7 bases. CDR3 length: 14 residues. The germline gives CDR1 SGHRS, CDR2 YFSETQ. The junction had 4 bases not matched to a gene; V was cut back by 0 bases and J by 7 bases. CDR3: CASSLGLALNEQFF. The CDR3, as DNA: TGCGCCAGCAGCTTGGGACTAGCCCTAAATGAGCAGTTCTTC.

The rearrangement uses TRBV6-5 and TRBJ2-7; 7 bases map to TRBD1. Unmatched junction bases numbered 13, after V lost 3 bases and J lost 5 bases. Germline assignment: CDR1 MNHEY and CDR2 SVGAGI. This CDR3 contains 16 residues. The CDR3 is CASSYNPTGNPHEQYF. In DNA, the CDR3 is TGTGCCAGCAGTTATAACCCGACAGGGAATCCCCACGAGCAGTACTTC.

The chain recombines TRBV7-6 with TRBJ2-6, with D perhaps TRBD2 (6 bases). The CDR3 is 21 residues long. Trimming removed 5 bases from V and 1 base from J, with 27 bases in between. Germline V lookup: CDR1 SGHVS, CDR2 FNYEAQ. The CDR3 spells CASSLIFRPGLKGSGANVLTF. The CDR3 DNA sequence: TGTGCCAGCAGCCTGATATTTCGACCGGGACTGAAAGGGTCTGGGGCCAACGTCCTGACTTTC.

The V call is TRBV20-1, the J call TRBJ1-1; tentative D call: TRBD1 (6 bases). The germline V gene has CDR1 DFQATT and CDR2 SNEGSKA (reference sequence). This CDR3 region has 11 residues. The CDR3 spells CSVGQTVKAFF. As DNA, the CDR3 is TGCAGCGTTGGACAGACTGTGAAAGCTTTCTTT.

The genes are TRBV11-1 and TRBJ2-7; 8 bases match TRBD1. Germline CDR1 SGHAT, CDR2 FQDESV (reference sequence). This CDR3 comprises 14 residues. The V gene end was trimmed by 5 bases and the J gene end by 9 bases; junction bases not matched to a gene: 12. CDR3 sequence (DNA): TGTGCCAGCAGCACCGGGACAGGAATATTAAGGCAGTACTTC. Amino acid sequence: CASSTGTGILRQYF.

The chain joins TRBV27 to TRBJ2-5; D unclear. With 1 base removed from V and 1 base from J, the gap between germline ends came to 4 bases. Looked up from germline, CDR1 is MNHEY and CDR2 is SMNVEV (reference sequence). This CDR3 has 13 amino acids. CDR3 in DNA: TGTGCCAGCAGTTTATGGGCCCAAGAGACCCAGTACTTC. This encodes CASSLWAQETQYF.

The chain recombines TRBV7-4 with TRBJ1-3; D is possibly TRBD1 (5 bases). CDR3 length: 17 residues. The germline CDR1 and CDR2 sequences are SGHVT and SQSDAQ. V was pared by 4 bases and J by 0 bases, with 16 bases between. CDR3 sequence: CASSSPGTPDSGNTIYF. DNA of the CDR3: TGTGCCAGCAGCTCGCCCGGGACTCCCGACTCTGGAAACACCATATATTTT.

This clone was observed a single time. The chain has TRBV28 and TRBJ1-5; D ambiguous. This CDR3 is built from 14 residues. Germline CDR1 reads MDHEN; CDR2 reads SYDVKM. Trimming removed 5 bases at V and 6 bases at J, with 14 bases between. The CDR3 protein is CASSPALGTQPQHF. The DNA of the CDR3 is TGTGCCAGCAGTCCAGCCCTAGGTACTCAGCCCCAGCATTTT. The entire variable domain, with the rest obtained from reference TRBV28 and TRBJ1-5, is as follows: DVKVTQSSRYLVKRTGEKVFLECVQDMDHENMFWYRQDPGLGLRLIYFSYDVKMKEKGDIPEGYSVSREKKERFSLILESASTNQTSMYLCASSPALGTQPQHFGDGTRLSIL.

This chain connects TRBV6-1 to TRBJ2-7, with 9 bases identical to TRBD1. The length of the CDR3 is 13 residues. Unmatched junction bases numbered 6, after V lost 7 bases and J lost 5 bases. CDR1 is MNHNS, CDR2 SASEGT, per germline. The DNA of the CDR3 is TGTGCCAGCACAGACAGGGGGGCCCACGAGCAGTACTTC. Amino acids: CASTDRGAHEQYF.

The chain joins TRBV10-3 to TRBJ1-5; D uncertain. The germline V gene has CDR1 ENHRY and CDR2 SYGVKD. The ends were cut back, 4 bases at V and 0 bases at J, with 7 bases in the middle. The CDR3 loop spans 14 amino acids. The CDR3 reads CAISGQISNQPQHF. The CDR3 DNA follows: TGTGCCATCAGTGGACAAATTAGCAATCAGCCCCAGCATTTT.

As DNA, the CDR3 is TGTGCCAGCAGTGAAGGTATTAGCGGGCCGGGGTCCCAGTACTTC. Translated: CASSEGISGPGSQYF. The chain is built from TRBV2 and TRBJ2-5, with 7 bases identical to TRBD2. CDR1 and CDR2 from the germline V gene are SNHLY and FYNNEI. Trimming took 1 base from V and 9 from J; bases not matched to a gene: 11. This CDR3 is built from 15 residues.

The rearrangement uses TRBV5-1 and TRBJ2-2, with D perhaps TRBD1 (6 bases). The CDR3 runs to 15 residues. Trimming took off 1 base at V and 4 bases at J, with 11 bases between the two ends. Germline CDR1 SGHRS, CDR2 YFSETQ. DNA for the CDR3: TGCGCCAGCAGCTTGAGGGACACAAGCACCGGGGAGCTGTTTTTT. Amino acid sequence: CASSLRDTSTGELFF.

This sequence joins TRBV29-1 and TRBJ2-7; maybe TRBD2 (6 bases). From germline, CDR1 is SQVTM and CDR2 ANQGSEA. This CDR3 has 13 residues. Between the trimmed V and J ends, which lost 4 bases and 3 bases, there was a span of 13 bases. The CDR3 spells CSVVGGTYYEQYF. Here the CDR3 DNA reads TGCAGCGTTGTAGGCGGGACTTACTACGAGCAGTACTTC.

The rearrangement links TRBV6-5 to TRBJ1-1; a possible D gene is TRBD1 (5 bases). The CDR3 is made up of 14 amino acids. Germline CDR1 is MNHEY and CDR2 is SVGAGI. Trimming removed 6 bases from V and 4 bases from J, with 15 bases in between. The CDR3 protein is CASSTRRGATEAFF. Here the CDR3 DNA reads TGTGCCAGCAGCACCAGAAGAGGGGCCACTGAAGCTTTCTTT.

This clone was found once. The chain joins TRBV10-3 to TRBJ2-1, with D possibly matching TRBD2 (5 bases). CDR1 ENHRY and CDR2 SYGVKD come from the germline V gene. The V and J ends lost 8 bases and 5 bases respectively, with 16 bases between them. The CDR3 spans 14 residues. In DNA, the CDR3 is TGTGCCATCGGTACGAGGGAGTTGAACAATGAGCAGTTCTTC. The encoded protein is CAIGTRELNNEQFF.

As for this clone: The sample carries other DNA sequences with the same CDR3. The chain carries TRBV5-6 and TRBJ2-7, with 7 bases aligning to TRBD2. V dropped 1 base and J dropped 0; count of bases not matched to a gene: 1. The CDR3 spans 14 residues. Germline V gene lookup returns CDR1 SGHDT and CDR2 YYEEEE. The CDR3 DNA reads as TGTGCCAGCAGCTTGTCTAGCGGCTCCTACGAGCAGTACTTC. Encoded protein: CASSLSSGSYEQYF.

The chain combines TRBV7-9 with TRBJ2-3; 8 positions match TRBD1. The CDR3 loop spans 15 amino acids. Unmatched junction bases numbered 5, after V lost 1 base and J lost 5 bases. Per the germline V gene, CDR1 is SEHNR and CDR2 is FQNEAQ (reference sequence). CDR3 amino acids: CASSLDQTGGDTQYF. Here the CDR3 DNA reads TGTGCCAGCAGCTTAGACCAAACAGGGGGAGATACGCAGTATTTT.